This T cell receptor beta chain is from a study of blood T cell repertoires in COVID-19. The overall study: In each case, the material was cDNA or gDNA derived from T cells, B-cell-depleted T cells, or PBMCs.

Sequencing used immunoSEQ multiplex PCR; TCRdb keeps in-frame clones, though not all of them. The data contain around 270,000 clones, 80% to 90% of them singletons. The germline V gene encodes CDR1 MNHEY and CDR2 SMNVEV (reference sequence). V dropped 9 bases and J dropped 3 bases, with 9 bases sitting between them. The CDR3 is made up of 12 amino acids. This clone was detected only once. Membership in each cohort depended on participant-reported clinical history. Two negative PCRs, clearance, or symptom resolution characterized the recovered Cohort 3 donors. The chain has TRBV27 and TRBJ2-1; D is uncertain. The sample taken for sequencing was PBMCs or T cells enriched from blood (not recorded which). The TCR originated in a woman in her 30s who had recovered from COVID-19. As DNA, the CDR3 is TGTGCCAGTGCCGGCGGCTACAATGAGCAGTTCTTC. Protein product: CASAGGYNEQFF.